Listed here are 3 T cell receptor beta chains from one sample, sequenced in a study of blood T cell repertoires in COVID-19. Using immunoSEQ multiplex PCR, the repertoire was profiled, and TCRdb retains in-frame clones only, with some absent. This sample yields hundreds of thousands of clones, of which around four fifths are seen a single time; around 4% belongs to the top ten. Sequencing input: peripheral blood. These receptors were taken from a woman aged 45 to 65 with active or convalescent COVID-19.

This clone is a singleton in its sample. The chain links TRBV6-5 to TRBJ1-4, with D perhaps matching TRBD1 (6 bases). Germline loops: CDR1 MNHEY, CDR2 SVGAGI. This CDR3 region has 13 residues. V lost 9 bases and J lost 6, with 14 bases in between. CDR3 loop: CASHREGDEKLFF. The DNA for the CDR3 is TGTGCCAGTCACAGGGAGGGAGATGAAAAACTGTTTTTT.

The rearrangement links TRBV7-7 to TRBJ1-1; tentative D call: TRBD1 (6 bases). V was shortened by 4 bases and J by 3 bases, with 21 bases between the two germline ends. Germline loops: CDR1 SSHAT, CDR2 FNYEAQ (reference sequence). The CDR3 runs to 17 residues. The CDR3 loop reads CASSSTTGHRLDTEAFF. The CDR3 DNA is TGTGCCAGCAGCTCCACTACGGGACACCGGCTTGACACTGAAGCTTTCTTT.

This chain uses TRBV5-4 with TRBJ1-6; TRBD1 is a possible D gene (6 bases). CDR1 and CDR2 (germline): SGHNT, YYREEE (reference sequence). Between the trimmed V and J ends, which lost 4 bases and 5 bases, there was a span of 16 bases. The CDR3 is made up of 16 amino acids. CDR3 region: CASSPRGGMDNSPLHF. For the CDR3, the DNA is TGTGCCAGCAGCCCCAGAGGGGGTATGGATAATTCACCCCTCCACTTT.